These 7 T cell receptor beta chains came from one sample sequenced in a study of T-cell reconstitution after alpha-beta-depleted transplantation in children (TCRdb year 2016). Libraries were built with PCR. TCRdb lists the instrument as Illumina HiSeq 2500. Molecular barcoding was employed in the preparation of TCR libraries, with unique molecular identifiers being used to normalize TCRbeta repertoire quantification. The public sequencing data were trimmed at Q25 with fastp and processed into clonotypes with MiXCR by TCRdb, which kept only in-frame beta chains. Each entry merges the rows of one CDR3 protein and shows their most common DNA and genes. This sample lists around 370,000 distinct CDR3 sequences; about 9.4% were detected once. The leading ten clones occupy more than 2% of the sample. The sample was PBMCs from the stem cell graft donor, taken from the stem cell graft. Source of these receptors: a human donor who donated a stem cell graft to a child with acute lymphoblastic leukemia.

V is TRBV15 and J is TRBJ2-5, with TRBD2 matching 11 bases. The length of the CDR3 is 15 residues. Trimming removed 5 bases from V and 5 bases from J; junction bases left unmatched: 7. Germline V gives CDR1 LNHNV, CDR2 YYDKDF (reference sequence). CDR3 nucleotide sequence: TGTGCCACCAGCTTGGGACTAGCGGCCCTGGAGACCCAGTACTTC. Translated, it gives CATSLGLAALETQYF.

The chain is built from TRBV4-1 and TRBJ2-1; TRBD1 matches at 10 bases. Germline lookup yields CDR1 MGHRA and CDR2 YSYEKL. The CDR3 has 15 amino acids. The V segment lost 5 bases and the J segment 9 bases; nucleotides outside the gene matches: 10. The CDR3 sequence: CASSVSDRGLGEQFF. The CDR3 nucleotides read TGCGCCAGCAGCGTTTCCGACAGGGGGCTAGGTGAGCAGTTCTTC.

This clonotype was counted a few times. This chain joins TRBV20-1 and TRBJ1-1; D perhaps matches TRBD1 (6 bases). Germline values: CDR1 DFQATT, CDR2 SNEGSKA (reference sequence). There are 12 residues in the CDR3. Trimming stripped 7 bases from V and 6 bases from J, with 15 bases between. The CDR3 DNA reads TGCAGTGTTATACAGGGTGGAGCTGAAGCTTTCTTT. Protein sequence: CSVIQGGAEAFF.

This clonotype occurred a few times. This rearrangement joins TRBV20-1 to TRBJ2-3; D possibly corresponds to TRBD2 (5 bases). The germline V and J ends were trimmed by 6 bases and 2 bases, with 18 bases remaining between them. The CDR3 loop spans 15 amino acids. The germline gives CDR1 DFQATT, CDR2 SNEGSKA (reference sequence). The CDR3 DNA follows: TGCAGTGCCCCCTGGACCCGGGGATACACAGATACGCAGTATTTT. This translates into CSAPWTRGYTDTQYF.

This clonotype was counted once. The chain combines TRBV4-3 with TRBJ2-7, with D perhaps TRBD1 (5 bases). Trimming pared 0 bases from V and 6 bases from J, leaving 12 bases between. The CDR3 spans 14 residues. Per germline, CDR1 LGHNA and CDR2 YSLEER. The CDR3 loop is CASSQDTRVAEQYF. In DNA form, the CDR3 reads TGCGCCAGCAGCCAAGATACCAGGGTGGCCGAGCAGTACTTC.

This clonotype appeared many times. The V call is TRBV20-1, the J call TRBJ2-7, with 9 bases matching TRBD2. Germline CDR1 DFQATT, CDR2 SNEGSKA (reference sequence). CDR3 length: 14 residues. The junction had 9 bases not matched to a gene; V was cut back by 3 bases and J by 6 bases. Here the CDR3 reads CSARPAGTSTEQYF. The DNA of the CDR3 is TGCAGTGCTAGGCCTGCCGGGACTAGCACCGAGCAGTACTTC.

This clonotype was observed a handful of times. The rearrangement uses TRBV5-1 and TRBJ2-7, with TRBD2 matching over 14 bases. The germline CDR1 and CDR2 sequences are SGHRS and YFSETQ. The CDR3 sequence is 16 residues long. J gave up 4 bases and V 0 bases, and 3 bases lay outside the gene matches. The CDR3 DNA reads TGCGCCAGCAGCTTGGAGGGACTAGCGGGAGCATACGAGCAGTACTTC. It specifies CASSLEGLAGAYEQYF.